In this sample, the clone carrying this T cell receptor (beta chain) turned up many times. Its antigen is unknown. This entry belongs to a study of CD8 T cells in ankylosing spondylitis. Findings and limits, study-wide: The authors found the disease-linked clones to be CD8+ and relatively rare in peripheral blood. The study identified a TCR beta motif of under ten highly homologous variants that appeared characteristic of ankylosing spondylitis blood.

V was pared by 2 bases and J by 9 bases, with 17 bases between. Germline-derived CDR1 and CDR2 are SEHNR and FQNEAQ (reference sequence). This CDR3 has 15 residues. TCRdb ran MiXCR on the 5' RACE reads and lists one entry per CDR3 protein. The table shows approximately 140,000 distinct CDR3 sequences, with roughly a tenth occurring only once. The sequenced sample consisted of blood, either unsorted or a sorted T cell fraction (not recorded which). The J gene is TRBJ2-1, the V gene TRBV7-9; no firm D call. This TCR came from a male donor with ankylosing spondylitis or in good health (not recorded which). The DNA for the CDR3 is TGTGCCAGCAGCTTAAGCAGCCCTTCCCTGGGTGAGCAGTTCTTC. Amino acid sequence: CASSLSSPSLGEQFF.